This entry features one TCR beta chain sequence. Its antigen remains unidentified. This entry belongs to a study of cytomegalovirus exposure and HLA in healthy donors. Study results and limitations: As was reported, the HLA-A and HLA-B alleles of most subjects were accurately predicted from TCR beta sequences. High specificity and sensitivity for cytomegalovirus status were reported for the classifier. It was shown in a later analysis that HLA-associated TCR beta chains were more clonally expanded than other, equally common chains. Presence/absence results assume similar sequencing depth per donor, which may not hold.

The CDR3 runs to 13 residues. CDR1 is SGHTA and CDR2 is FQGNSA in the germline V gene. J gave up 6 bases and V 7 bases, and 9 bases lay outside the gene matches. The PCR contained 60 Vbeta and 13 Jbeta primers. The protocol was immunoSEQ multiplex PCR, while the TCRdb copy is restricted to in-frame clones and leaves out a portion. The sample lists approximately 110,000 clones; approximately 80% were seen once. The sequence came from a man in his fifties in good health and CMV-seronegative. The rearrangement links TRBV7-2 to TRBJ2-7; the match to TRBD1 covers 7 bases. The sample taken for sequencing was PBMCs. Here the CDR3 DNA reads TGTGCCAGCACCAGGGGGTCGGCTCCCGAGCAGTACTTC. Translation gives CASTRGSAPEQYF.